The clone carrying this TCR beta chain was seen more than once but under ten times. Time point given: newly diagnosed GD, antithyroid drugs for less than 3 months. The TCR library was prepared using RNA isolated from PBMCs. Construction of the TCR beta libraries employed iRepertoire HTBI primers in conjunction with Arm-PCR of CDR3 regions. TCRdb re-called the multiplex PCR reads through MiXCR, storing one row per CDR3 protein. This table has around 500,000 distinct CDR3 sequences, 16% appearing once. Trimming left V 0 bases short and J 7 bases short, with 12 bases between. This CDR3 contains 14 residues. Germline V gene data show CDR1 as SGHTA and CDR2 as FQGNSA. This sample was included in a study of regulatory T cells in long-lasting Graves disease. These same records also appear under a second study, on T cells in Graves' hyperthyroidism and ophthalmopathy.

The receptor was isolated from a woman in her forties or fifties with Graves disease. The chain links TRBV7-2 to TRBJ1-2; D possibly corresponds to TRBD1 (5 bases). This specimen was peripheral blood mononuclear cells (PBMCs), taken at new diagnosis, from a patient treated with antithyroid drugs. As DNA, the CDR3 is TGTGCCAGCAGCTTAGCGAACCCTACAGGTGGCTACACCTTC. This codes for CASSLANPTGGYTF.